This T cell receptor beta chain was sequenced during a study of early T cells in non-severe SARS-CoV-2 infection. Individually, cDNA molecules had unique molecular identifiers attached to them. In TCRdb, the 5' RACE reads were re-called with MiXCR into one record per CDR3 protein. Of over 70,000 distinct CDR3 sequences in the sample, roughly an eighth were seen once. This clonotype was counted a few times. CDR1 SGHVS and CDR2 FNYEAQ come from the germline V gene. V gave up 5 bases and J gave up 2 bases; unmatched junction bases: 17. The CDR3 runs to 19 residues. This TCR was sampled from an adult who was a healthcare worker with PCR-confirmed SARS-CoV-2 infection or an uninfected control (not recorded which). V gene TRBV7-6 combines with J gene TRBJ2-1; TRBD2 agrees at 8 bases. The sequenced sample consisted of whole blood. The chain's CDR3 is CASSLVSVAGRRPYNEQFF. The CDR3 DNA reads TGTGCCAGCAGCCTGGTGAGCGTAGCGGGAAGGAGACCCTACAATGAGCAGTTCTTC.